The clone carrying this TCR beta chain turned up a few times. What it recognizes is unknown. All the people who gave samples were healthy bone marrow donors. These donors counted as nominally healthy when sampled, but unrecorded immune exposures were likely. The V gene end was trimmed by 4 bases and the J gene end by 7 bases; junction bases not matched to a gene: 5. Germline V gene sequence: CDR1 MNHNS, CDR2 SASEGT. The CDR3 consists of 13 residues. The sample belongs to a study of cytomegalovirus exposure and HLA in healthy donors. PCR employed 60 Vbeta and 13 Jbeta primers. TCRdb's copy holds only in-frame clones and misses some; the assay was immunoSEQ multiplex PCR. Among about 94,000 clones, over 65% were seen once, and the ten largest hold 10%. Study outcomes and limitations: A few of the chains that were CMV-associated were confirmed in vitro to be specific for CMV antigens.

The receptor's source is a human donor in good health. The chain combines TRBV6-1 with TRBJ1-1; TRBD1 aligns across 8 bases. What was sequenced was PBMCs. The CDR3 spells CASSVRQGLEAFF. The DNA for the CDR3 is TGTGCCAGCAGTGTTCGACAGGGGCTTGAAGCTTTCTTT.